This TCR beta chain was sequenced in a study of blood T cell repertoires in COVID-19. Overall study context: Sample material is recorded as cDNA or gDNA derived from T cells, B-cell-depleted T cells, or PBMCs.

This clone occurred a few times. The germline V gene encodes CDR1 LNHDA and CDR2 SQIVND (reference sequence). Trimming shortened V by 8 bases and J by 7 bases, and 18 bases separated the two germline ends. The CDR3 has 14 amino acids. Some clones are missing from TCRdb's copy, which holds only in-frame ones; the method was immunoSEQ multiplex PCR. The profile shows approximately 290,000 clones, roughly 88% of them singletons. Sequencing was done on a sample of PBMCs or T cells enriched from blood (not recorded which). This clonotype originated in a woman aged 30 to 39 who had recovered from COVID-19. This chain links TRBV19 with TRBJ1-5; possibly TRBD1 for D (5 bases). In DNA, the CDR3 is TGTGCCAGTCGCCGTTACTCCGGGGGACAGCCCCAGCATTTT. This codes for CASRRYSGGQPQHF. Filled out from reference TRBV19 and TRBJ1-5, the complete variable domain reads DGGITQSPKYLFRKEGQNVTLSCEQNLNHDAMYWYRQDPGQGLRLIYYSQIVNDFQKGDIAEGYSVSREKKESFPLTVTSAQKNPTAFYLCASRRYSGGQPQHFGDGTRLSIL.